This TCR beta chain appears in the sequencing data of a study of blood T cell repertoires in COVID-19. Study-level background: PBMCs, B-cell-depleted T cells, or T cells provided the cDNA or gDNA that made up the material.

The CDR3 extends over 12 amino acids. The V gene's germline CDR1 is MNHEY and CDR2 SVGEGT. V was trimmed by 6 bases and J by 11 bases, leaving 14 bases between them. Methods used by the authors: Nucleated cell counts were estimated from reference gene primer amplification. The method was immunoSEQ multiplex PCR; TCRdb's version includes in-frame clones alone and lacks a portion of them. V and J calls and clone size are copied from that table; D and trimming were computed from the DNA. The sample holds over 250,000 clones, more than 75% seen once. Material for sequencing was PBMCs or T cells enriched from blood (not recorded which). The sequence came from a man aged 60-69 years who had recovered from COVID-19. V is TRBV6-2 or TRBV6-3 and J is TRBJ1-5; no reliable D call. The CDR3 DNA reads TGTGCCAGCAGCAAGGAGGCGGTTTCCCAGCATTTT. Protein: CASSKEAVSQHF.